These T cell receptor beta chains were read from a single sample in a study of cytomegalovirus exposure and HLA in healthy donors. TCRdb's copy holds only in-frame clones and misses some; the assay was immunoSEQ multiplex PCR. The sample includes under 200,000 clones, roughly 80% of them seen just once. The material sequenced was PBMCs. The receptors were sampled from a woman in her 40s in good health and CMV-seronegative. CDR3s include the opening cysteine and the closing phenylalanine or tryptophan. A D gene is named only where the DNA matches it firmly. Size values are once, few and many counts, or a class for expanded clones, and some rows have none.

CDR3nt: TGTGCCAGCAGCTTAGTAGGGGGTCTGGGCGGAAACACCATATATTTT; CDR3aa: CASSLVGGLGGNTIYF; j_gene: TRBJ1-3; abundance: once; v_gene: TRBV7-8; d_gene: NA
CDR3nt: TGTGCCAGCTTTCACAGGGGGAATGAAAAACTGTTTTTT; CDR3aa: CASFHRGNEKLFF; j_gene: TRBJ1-4; abundance: NA; v_gene: TRBV28; d_gene: TRBD1
CDR3nt: TGTGCCAGTAGGCGGGACAGGGAGGGGGATCAGCCCCAGCATTTT; CDR3aa: CASRRDREGDQPQHF; j_gene: TRBJ1-5; abundance: once; v_gene: TRBV19; d_gene: TRBD1
CDR3nt: TGCGCCAGCAGCTTGGTTCAGGGTGACACTGAAGCTTTCTTT; CDR3aa: CASSLVQGDTEAFF; j_gene: TRBJ1-1; abundance: NA; v_gene: TRBV5-1; d_gene: NA
CDR3nt: TGTGCCAGTAGTATCGCAGGGAGGAAAGAGACCCAGTACTTC; CDR3aa: CASSIAGRKETQYF; j_gene: TRBJ2-5; abundance: NA; v_gene: TRBV19; d_gene: NA
CDR3nt: TGCGCCAGCAGCTGGGGGGACAGGGAAGGGGCAGAGACCCAGTACTTC; CDR3aa: CASSWGDREGAETQYF; j_gene: TRBJ2-5; abundance: NA; v_gene: TRBV5-1; d_gene: TRBD1
CDR3nt: TGTGCCAGTAGTGCCTATTTATACAGGGGGAAGGGAAACACTGAAGCTTTCTTT; CDR3aa: CASSAYLYRGKGNTEAFF; j_gene: TRBJ1-1; abundance: NA; v_gene: TRBV19; d_gene: TRBD1
CDR3nt: TGTGCCAGCAGCGTCGGGACAGGGCGGAGCGGCGGCTACACCTTC; CDR3aa: CASSVGTGRSGGYTF; j_gene: TRBJ1-2; abundance: NA; v_gene: TRBV2; d_gene: TRBD1
CDR3nt: TGCGCCAGCAGCCACTCCGGGACAGCACGCTTGGAGACCCAGTACTTC; CDR3aa: CASSHSGTARLETQYF; j_gene: TRBJ2-5; abundance: once; v_gene: TRBV5-1; d_gene: TRBD1
CDR3nt: TGTGCCAGCAGTGCCAGGGGAAACACCTATAATTCACCCCTCCACTTT; CDR3aa: CASSARGNTYNSPLHF; j_gene: TRBJ1-6; abundance: few; v_gene: TRBV25-1; d_gene: NA
CDR3nt: TGTGCCAGCAGAGGGATGGGGACTAGCGGCTACTCCTACAATGAGCAGTTCTTC; CDR3aa: CASRGMGTSGYSYNEQFF; j_gene: TRBJ2-1; abundance: NA; v_gene: TRBV2; d_gene: TRBD2
CDR3nt: TGTGCCAGCTCCGCGACAGGTCTGAACACTGAAGCTTTCTTT; CDR3aa: CASSATGLNTEAFF; j_gene: TRBJ1-1; abundance: NA; v_gene: TRBV18; d_gene: NA
CDR3nt: TGTGCCAGCAGTTCACAGTCCCGTGGCTACACCTTC; CDR3aa: CASSSQSRGYTF; j_gene: TRBJ1-2; abundance: NA; v_gene: TRBV27; d_gene: NA
CDR3nt: TGTGCCAGCAGGGACCCGACAGGGGCTCTTGAGCAGTACTTC; CDR3aa: CASRDPTGALEQYF; j_gene: TRBJ2-7; abundance: NA; v_gene: TRBV6-1; d_gene: TRBD1
CDR3nt: TGCGCCAGCAGCCGGGGAGGGGGAAATCAGCCCCAGCATTTT; CDR3aa: CASSRGGGNQPQHF; j_gene: TRBJ1-5; abundance: NA; v_gene: TRBV4-1; d_gene: NA
CDR3nt: TGTGCCTCCTACCCCGTGGGGCACACTGAAGCTTTCTTT; CDR3aa: CASYPVGHTEAFF; j_gene: TRBJ1-1; abundance: NA; v_gene: TRBV28; d_gene: NA
CDR3nt: TGTGCCAGCAGCTTGCCCGCAGGGGGCGCGGCCACGAACACCGGGGAGCTGTTTTTT; CDR3aa: CASSLPAGGAATNTGELFF; j_gene: TRBJ2-2; abundance: once; v_gene: TRBV5-4; d_gene: TRBD1
CDR3nt: TGCGCCAGCAGCGCCGCACCAGGGGACTACGAGCAGTACTTC; CDR3aa: CASSAAPGDYEQYF; j_gene: TRBJ2-7; abundance: NA; v_gene: TRBV5-1; d_gene: NA
CDR3nt: TGTGCCAGCAGCTACCTGGCGGAGGTGAACACTGAAGCTTTCTTT; CDR3aa: CASSYLAEVNTEAFF; j_gene: TRBJ1-1; abundance: few; v_gene: TRBV5-5; d_gene: NA
CDR3nt: TGTGCCAGTACCGTATCGATCGGGGGGCAGCCCCAGCATTTT; CDR3aa: CASTVSIGGQPQHF; j_gene: TRBJ1-5; abundance: NA; v_gene: TRBV19; d_gene: NA
CDR3nt: TGTGCCAGCAGTCTTCCGGGACACTATAGCAATCAGCCCCAGCATTTT; CDR3aa: CASSLPGHYSNQPQHF; j_gene: TRBJ1-5; abundance: NA; v_gene: TRBV28; d_gene: NA
CDR3nt: TGTGCCAGCAGTTTGGCGGTGAGTCAGGGAACCTATAATTCACCCCTCCACTTT; CDR3aa: CASSLAVSQGTYNSPLHF; j_gene: TRBJ1-6; abundance: NA; v_gene: TRBV28; d_gene: NA
CDR3nt: TGTGCCAGTATCAGGCAAGCCAACCCCCCGCCCAATCAGCCCCAGCATTTT; CDR3aa: CASIRQANPPPNQPQHF; j_gene: TRBJ1-5; abundance: NA; v_gene: TRBV19; d_gene: NA
CDR3nt: TGTGCCAGCAGTCCGTTTAGGAACACTGAAGCTTTCTTT; CDR3aa: CASSPFRNTEAFF; j_gene: TRBJ1-1; abundance: NA; v_gene: TRBV28; d_gene: NA
CDR3nt: TGCGCCAGCAGCCAAGGGGTACAGGGGGCGAGGACGAACACTGAAGCTTTCTTT; CDR3aa: CASSQGVQGARTNTEAFF; j_gene: TRBJ1-1; abundance: once; v_gene: TRBV4-1; d_gene: TRBD1
CDR3nt: TGTGCCAGTAGTCCGGGGTACCAAGAGACCCAGTACTTC; CDR3aa: CASSPGYQETQYF; j_gene: TRBJ2-5; abundance: few; v_gene: TRBV19; d_gene: NA
CDR3nt: TGTGCCACCAGCAGAGAACAACCGGGACAGATCACCTACGAGCAGTACTTC; CDR3aa: CATSREQPGQITYEQYF; j_gene: TRBJ2-7; abundance: NA; v_gene: TRBV15; d_gene: TRBD1
CDR3nt: TGTGCCAGCAGATTCGAAGGCAGGCTCACTGAAGCTTTCTTT; CDR3aa: CASRFEGRLTEAFF; j_gene: TRBJ1-1; abundance: NA; v_gene: TRBV2; d_gene: NA
CDR3nt: TGTGCCATCAGTGATGGACACAGGCCTGGGGGCTACACCTTC; CDR3aa: CAISDGHRPGGYTF; j_gene: TRBJ1-2; abundance: NA; v_gene: TRBV10-3; d_gene: NA
CDR3nt: TGTGCCAGCAGCTCCCACCCGGGACAGTTTTCCGGAAACACCATATATTTT; CDR3aa: CASSSHPGQFSGNTIYF; j_gene: TRBJ1-3; abundance: once; v_gene: TRBV9; d_gene: TRBD1
CDR3nt: TGTGCCAGCAGCGCCCGACAAGGCCCTGGAGCTTTCTTT; CDR3aa: CASSARQGPGAFF; j_gene: TRBJ1-1; abundance: NA; v_gene: TRBV11-2; d_gene: NA
CDR3nt: TGTGCCAGTAGTTACAGGGCGGGCGGGGCCAACGTCCTGACTTTC; CDR3aa: CASSYRAGGANVLTF; j_gene: TRBJ2-6; abundance: NA; v_gene: TRBV19; d_gene: NA
CDR3nt: TGCGCCAGCAGCCAATCAACTGAAGCTTTCTTT; CDR3aa: CASSQSTEAFF; j_gene: TRBJ1-1; abundance: NA; v_gene: TRBV4-1; d_gene: NA
CDR3nt: TGTGCCAGCAGCTTGCAGGGAATTTATAATTCACCCCTCCACTTT; CDR3aa: CASSLQGIYNSPLHF; j_gene: TRBJ1-6; abundance: NA; v_gene: TRBV5-4; d_gene: NA
CDR3nt: TGTGCCAGCAGCCTGGCGGGGGGAAACTATGGCTACACCTTC; CDR3aa: CASSLAGGNYGYTF; j_gene: TRBJ1-2; abundance: NA; v_gene: TRBV11-1; d_gene: NA
CDR3nt: TGTGCCAGCAGCTTATGGAGTGAAGCTTTCTTT; CDR3aa: CASSLWSEAFF; j_gene: TRBJ1-1; abundance: NA; v_gene: TRBV5-6; d_gene: NA
CDR3nt: TGCGCCAGCAGCCAAGTTCCGGGGAGTCTGTTGGAGACCCAGTACTTC; CDR3aa: CASSQVPGSLLETQYF; j_gene: TRBJ2-5; abundance: NA; v_gene: TRBV4-1; d_gene: NA
CDR3nt: TGTGCCAGTAGTTTGTTGGGCGTAACCTACGAGCAGTACTTC; CDR3aa: CASSLLGVTYEQYF; j_gene: TRBJ2-7; abundance: NA; v_gene: TRBV19; d_gene: NA
CDR3nt: TGTGCCAGCAGCCCTATTAGTGGAGATACGCAGTATTTT; CDR3aa: CASSPISGDTQYF; j_gene: TRBJ2-3; abundance: NA; v_gene: TRBV7-9; d_gene: NA
CDR3nt: TGTGCCAGTAAAGGGGCGAACACCGGGGAGCTGTTTTTT; CDR3aa: CASKGANTGELFF; j_gene: TRBJ2-2; abundance: NA; v_gene: TRBV19; d_gene: NA
CDR3nt: TGTGCCAGCAGCCCAGGGTGGAAGCCCTACGAGCAGTACTTC; CDR3aa: CASSPGWKPYEQYF; j_gene: TRBJ2-7; abundance: NA; v_gene: TRBV9; d_gene: NA
CDR3nt: TGCGCCAGCAGCTTGGTCCAGGGCGACGCTGGAAACACCATATATTTT; CDR3aa: CASSLVQGDAGNTIYF; j_gene: TRBJ1-3; abundance: NA; v_gene: TRBV5-1; d_gene: NA
CDR3nt: TGTGCCAGCAACCGACAGTCAAACTATGGCTACACCTTC; CDR3aa: CASNRQSNYGYTF; j_gene: TRBJ1-2; abundance: NA; v_gene: TRBV6-1; d_gene: NA
CDR3nt: TGTGCCAGCAGCTTAGGCCTGGGGCCTTACAATGAGCAGTTCTTC; CDR3aa: CASSLGLGPYNEQFF; j_gene: TRBJ2-1; abundance: NA; v_gene: TRBV7-2; d_gene: NA
CDR3nt: TGCGCCAGCTCCCGGGACTTAAGCGCAACTGGCTACACCTTC; CDR3aa: CASSRDLSATGYTF; j_gene: TRBJ1-2; abundance: NA; v_gene: TRBV10-1; d_gene: NA